What follows describes a single TCR beta chain. What it recognizes is unknown. This sample is drawn from a study of cytomegalovirus exposure and HLA in healthy donors. Study details: Both the approximately 120 validation repertoires and the 500 to 700 first-cohort repertoires used the same platform, as reported by a later analysis.

The V end lost 2 bases, the J end lost 5 bases, and 12 bases lay between the germline ends. CDR1 is SGHVS and CDR2 is FNYEAQ in the germline V gene. This CDR3 comprises 15 residues. The study drew the donors from its roughly 120-subject validation cohort, separate from the approximately 700-subject first cohort. Using immunoSEQ multiplex PCR, the repertoire was profiled, and TCRdb retains in-frame clones only, with some absent. The table shows about 160,000 clones, with about 85% occurring only once. The study, taken as a whole, reports: It was confirmed in vitro that a few of the CMV-associated chains were specific for CMV antigens. TCR beta chains numbering more than 150 were designated cytomegalovirus-associated.

The source material was PBMCs. This TCR was sampled from a man aged 25 to 40 in good health and CMV-seropositive. This chain connects TRBV7-6 to TRBJ1-4; D ambiguous. The CDR3 DNA follows: TGTGCCAGCAGCTTAATTCGGGGATCGAATGAAAAACTGTTTTTT. Translating gives CASSLIRGSNEKLFF.